This TCR beta chain was documented in a study of blood T cell repertoires in COVID-19. Across the study: Nucleic acid was either cDNA or gDNA, and it came from T cells, B-cell-depleted T cells, or PBMCs.

The CDR3 length is 14 residues. The V segment lost 2 bases and the J segment 5 bases; nucleotides outside the gene matches: 2. Germline V gives CDR1 LNHDA, CDR2 SQIVND (reference sequence). This table comes from immunoSEQ multiplex PCR, and its TCRdb copy is limited to in-frame clones, with some not included. The sample shows roughly 200,000 clones, 89% of them seen only once. This chain joins TRBV19 and TRBJ1-5, with 8 bases that match TRBD1. The clonotype was recovered from a woman in her forties with acute COVID-19. Sequences were obtained from PBMCs or T cells enriched from blood (not recorded which). The CDR3: CASSIRTGHQPQHF. CDR3 nucleotide sequence: TGTGCCAGTAGTATAAGGACAGGGCATCAGCCCCAGCATTTT.